Shown below are 2 T cell receptor beta chains from a single sample sequenced in a study of control samples from healthy donors and cancer patients. Sequencing used immunoSEQ multiplex PCR; TCRdb keeps in-frame clones, though not all of them. There are 190,000 or so clones in the sample; approximately 92% occur only once, and around 1.6% lies in the top ten. Sequencing was performed on blood. These receptors came from a man between 18 and 29 years old in good health.

This chain connects TRBV7-8 to TRBJ1-3; TRBD1 agrees at 7 bases. The CDR3 is 17 residues long. The germline V gene has CDR1 SGHVS and CDR2 FQNEAQ. V trimming: 1 base; J trimming: 2 bases; junction bases outside the gene matches: 8. The chain's CDR3 is CASSLEVAGGTGNTIYF. CDR3 in DNA: TGTGCCAGCAGCTTAGAGGTCGCAGGGGGGACTGGAAACACCATATATTTT.

The chain combines TRBV11-2 with TRBJ1-1, with D unclear. With 1 base removed from V and 6 bases from J, the gap between germline ends came to 15 bases. Germline CDR1 and CDR2: SGHAT and FQNNGV. The CDR3 runs to 15 residues. CDR3 amino acids: CASSLGRSSPSEAFF. As DNA, the CDR3 is TGTGCCAGCAGCTTAGGCCGTAGTAGTCCGTCTGAAGCTTTCTTT.